This T cell receptor (beta chain) was profiled in a study of response to subunit inactivated influenza vaccine. Regarding the study as a whole: Seasonal influenza vaccination, on each occasion, was suggested by the authors to recruit few new T cells.

This clonotype was seen a handful of times. Its antigen remains unknown. V lost 7 bases and J 4 bases, leaving 17 bases between the germline ends. CDR3 size: 14 residues. The germline V gene encodes CDR1 SGHTA and CDR2 FQGNSA. TCRdb reanalysed the RT-PCR reads using MiXCR and keeps one entry per CDR3 protein. The sample carries about 830,000 distinct CDR3 sequences, about 18% recorded once. The TCR sequence derives from a man in his fifties who received an inactivated influenza vaccine. The source was PBMCs from blood, collected around 5 days after vaccination. The chain is built from TRBV7-2 and TRBJ2-7, with D perhaps matching TRBD1 or TRBD2 (6 bases each). The CDR3 spells CASTVTRGEYEQYF. For the CDR3, the DNA is TGTGCCAGCACTGTGACAAGGGGGGAATACGAGCAGTACTTC. The entire variable domain, with the rest obtained from reference TRBV7-2 and TRBJ2-7, is as follows: GAGVSQSPSNKVTEKGKDVELRCDPISGHTALYWYRQSLGQGLEFLIYFQGNSAPDKSGLPSDRFSAERTGGSVSTLTIQRTQQEDSAVYLCASTVTRGEYEQYFGPGTRLTVT.